The 17 T cell receptor beta chains below all came from one sample that was sequenced in a study of tumor-infiltrating lymphocytes in primary liver carcinoma listed by TCRdb under 2017. The sequencer was an Illumina HiSeq 2500. Starting from around 520 ng total RNA, TCRbeta-specific cDNA was produced by reverse transcription with a constant-region primer and ProtoScript II reverse transcriptase. Construction of the TCRbeta libraries relied on three nested rounds of multiplex PCR, following a slightly modified ARM-PCR procedure. Each of the first two PCR rounds ran for 9 to 11 cycles using multiplex TRBV1-TRBV30 forward primers together with a Cbeta reverse primer. Through fastp at Q25 and MiXCR, TCRdb rebuilt clones from the public reads, retaining in-frame beta chains. Every CDR3 protein is listed once, alongside the most common genes and DNA of its rows. Recorded for this sample are about 330,000 distinct CDR3 sequences; 65% of them occurred a single time. The ten largest clones take up under 8% of the sample.

Blood RNA was extracted from unsorted whole blood using TRIzol reagent, and germline DNA was obtained with the DNeasy Blood & Tissue kit. Sequencing input: peripheral blood. All receptors derive from a man aged 35-49 years with primary liver carcinoma and hepatitis B virus infection.

Regarding this clonotype: This could be a read error, since a much larger clone is one nucleotide away. The CDR3 DNA reads TGTGCCATCAGTACGCCCAGGGTGGGGGTCCAAGAGACCCAGTACTTC. The encoded protein is CAISTPRVGVQETQYF. The rearrangement uses TRBV12-3 or TRBV12-4 and TRBJ2-5, with D tentatively TRBD1 or TRBD2 (5 bases each). The CDR3 extends over 16 amino acids.

Details on this clonotype: The junction differs from germline at one of its ends, possibly a read error. The chain carries TRBV11-2 and TRBJ2-5; D gene unclear. Germline CDR1 and CDR2: SGHAT and FQNNGV. This CDR3 is 13 amino acids long. CDR3 sequence reads: CASTSTPQETQYF. The CDR3 DNA is TGTGCCAGCACCTCCACACCGCAAGAGACCCAATACTTC.

Comments on this clonotype: One base away lies a much larger clone, so this may be a sequencing read error. The chain carries TRBV6-5 and TRBJ2-7, with TRBD2 matching 12 bases. CDR3 length: 14 amino acids. Looked up from germline, CDR1 is MNHEY and CDR2 is SVGAGI. CDR3 sequence: CTSSHGTSGYEQYF. DNA of the CDR3: TGTACCAGCAGTCATGGGACTAGCGGGTACGAGCAGTACTTC.

As regards this clonotype: At one of its ends the junction is not consistent with the germline gene, which may arise from a read error. DNA for the CDR3: TGTACCAGCAGTTACTCAACGTCCCGGGAGCTGTTTTTT. This sequence encodes CTSSYSTSRELFF. This chain connects TRBV6-5 to TRBJ2-2; no clear D. Germline V gives CDR1 MNHEY, CDR2 SVGAGI. The CDR3 is 13 amino acids.

As concerns this clonotype: A much larger clone is a single base away; this may be a read error. V usage is TRBV6-6 and J usage is TRBJ2-4, with 8 positions matching TRBD2. The ends lost 3 bases at V and 0 bases at J; junction bases unmatched: 7. The CDR3 is 17 amino acids. The germline V gene has CDR1 MNHNY and CDR2 SVGAGI (reference sequence). This chain's CDR3 is CASSYPKREKAKNIQYF. Here the CDR3 DNA reads TGTGCCAGCAGTTATCCGAAGCGGGAGAAAGCCAAAAACATTCAGTACTTC.

This clonotype was recorded only once. A much bigger clone sits one base away, suggesting this may be a read error. The chain has TRBV4-3 and TRBJ2-1, with TRBD2 matching 7 bases. The CDR3 consists of 16 residues. Germline CDR1 is LGHNA and CDR2 is YSLEER. Here the CDR3 reads CASSQDHLAVHNEQSF. In DNA, the CDR3 is TGCGCCAGCAGCCAAGATCACCTAGCGGTCCACAATGAGCAGTCCTTC.

Regarding this clonotype: Its ends do not fully match the called genes, so a read error is possible. The chain joins TRBV5-4 to TRBJ1-1, with D maybe TRBD1 (6 bases). The CDR3 contains 15 residues. CDR1 and CDR2 (germline): SGHNT, YYREEE (reference sequence). The CDR3 loop is CASKSGGYMNTEAVF. The CDR3 DNA reads as TGTGCCAGCAAATCGGGGGGCTACATGAACACTGAAGCTGTCTTT.

This clonotype showed up just a few times. This rearrangement joins TRBV28 to TRBJ2-1; 8 nucleotides agree with TRBD1. With V trimmed by 8 bases and J by 4 bases, 7 bases remained unmatched. Per germline, CDR1 MDHEN and CDR2 SYDVKM. The length of the CDR3 is 14 residues. This CDR3 is CASGLDRGYNEQFF. The CDR3 region has the DNA TGTGCCAGCGGACTCGACAGGGGTTACAATGAGCAGTTCTTC.

The chain links TRBV11-2 to TRBJ1-2, with 7 bases that match TRBD1. The length of the CDR3 is 14 residues. In germline, CDR1 is SGHAT, CDR2 FQNNGV. With V trimmed by 5 bases and J by 3 bases, 6 bases remained unmatched. The CDR3 DNA is TGTGCCAGCAGCCCAGCCGACAGGGACTATGGCTACACCTTC. Protein: CASSPADRDYGYTF.

Note on this clonotype: Given a much more abundant clone one base away, this may be a read error. The rearrangement links TRBV14 to TRBJ2-1; D is perhaps TRBD1 (6 bases). There are 14 residues in the CDR3. CDR1 SGHDN and CDR2 FVKESK come from the germline V gene. The V and J ends lost 5 bases and 7 bases respectively, with 15 bases between them. In nucleotides, the CDR3 is TGTGCCAGCAGCGGGACACGCAAGCTGAATGAGCAGTTCTTC. Translation: CASSGTRKLNEQFF.

The chain is built from TRBV4-2 and TRBJ2-6, with unresolved D. There are 18 residues in the CDR3. V was trimmed by 0 bases and J by 9 bases, leaving 21 bases between them. Germline CDR1 and CDR2: LGHNA and YNFKEQ. In nucleotides, the CDR3 is TGTGCCAGCAGCCAAGATCGGCCTGCCAGGTCGGGTGTCAACGTCCTGACTTTC. This gives the protein CASSQDRPARSGVNVLTF.

About this clonotype: The final CDR3 position lacks the conserved phenylalanine or tryptophan, pointing to a likely read error. V usage is TRBV6-1 and J usage is TRBJ1-1; no firm D call. CDR3 size: 13 residues. Looked up from germline, CDR1 is MNHNS and CDR2 is SASEGT. In nucleotides, the CDR3 is TGTTCCAGCACCTTACAGATGAACACTGAAGCTTTCTCT. Its translation is CSSTLQMNTEAFS.

Comments on this clonotype: This could be a read error, since a much larger clone is one nucleotide away. The rearrangement joins TRBV4-1 to TRBJ2-1; 9 nucleotides line up with TRBD2. This CDR3 is built from 15 residues. Germline V gene sequence: CDR1 MGHRA, CDR2 YSYEKL. DNA for the CDR3: TGCGCCAGCAGCAATAGCGGGAGATCCTACAATGGGCAGTTCTTC. Amino acid sequence: CASSNSGRSYNGQFF.

Concerning this clonotype itself: The CDR3 does not close with the conserved phenylalanine or tryptophan, likely indicating a read error. The chain has TRBV6-5 and TRBJ2-7, with 13 bases that match TRBD2. The CDR3 loop spans 12 amino acids. CDR1 and CDR2 (germline): MNHEY, SVGAGI. Trimming cost V 8 bases and J 7 bases; bases outside gene matches: 2. The CDR3 nucleotides are TGTGCCAGCGGGACTAGCGGGGATGAGCAGTACTCC. It specifies CASGTSGDEQYS.

About this clonotype: A read error may account for a junction end that differs from germline. The chain couples TRBV6-2 or TRBV6-3 to TRBJ1-3; no reliable D call. The germline gives CDR1 MNHEY, CDR2 SVGEGT. The CDR3 loop spans 15 amino acids. CDR3 loop: CASSPDQWSANTIYF. In nucleotides, the CDR3 is TGTGCCAGCAGCCCCGACCAGTGGTCTGCAAACACCATATATTTT.

The chain joins TRBV11-2 to TRBJ2-7; D uncertain. The germline CDR1 and CDR2 sequences are SGHAT and FQNNGV. This CDR3 contains 14 residues. The V gene lost 6 bases and the J gene lost 0 bases, with 12 bases spanning the gap. CDR3 nucleotide sequence: TGTGCCAGCAGGCCCAACAGAAGCTCCTACGAGCAGTACTTC. Protein: CASRPNRSSYEQYF.

Notes on this clonotype: A clone one base away is much larger, so this may be a read error. The CDR3 coding sequence is TGTGCCAGCAGCCAAGATAGCGGAGGGGGTAATCAGCCCCAGCATTTT. It translates to CASSQDSGGGNQPQHF. The gene calls are TRBV4-2 and TRBJ1-5; D is perhaps TRBD1 (6 bases). In germline, CDR1 is LGHNA, CDR2 YNFKEQ. Trimming took off 0 bases at V and 4 bases at J, with 13 bases between the two ends. This CDR3 spans 16 amino acids.